Listed below are T cell receptor beta chains from one sample, sequenced in a study of shared clonotypes between healthy human individuals. Some clones are missing from TCRdb's copy, which holds only in-frame ones; the method was immunoSEQ multiplex PCR. Here the sample spans over a million clones, around 78% being singletons. The sample comprised memory CD4+ T cells from PBMCs. These receptors all stem from a man aged 18-30 years in good health. Some clones in this sample may be carry-over from other donors' samples. Both conserved end residues are trimmed from each CDR3. The D gene is left open where the match is weak. Some rows mark clone size as missing; the rest say once, few, many or name a class of expanded clone.

>TRBJ1-1|TRBV14|.|TRBD1
ASSRQGGTEAF
>TRBJ2-7|TRBV21-1|.|.
ASPLPPLAAYEQY
>TRBJ2-3|TRBV7-9|once|.
ASSFTDATDTQY
>TRBJ1-1|TRBV5-1|.|.
ASSLVQGNTEAF
>.|TRBV30|.|TRBD1
AWSVLGQGTEQY
>TRBJ1-2|TRBV5-1|.|.
ASSFGRFDGYT
>TRBJ2-5|TRBV5-4|few|.
ASTMGAEETQY
>TRBJ2-3|TRBV29-1|few|TRBD2
SVAQQGLAGGVNTDTQY
>TRBJ1-5|TRBV14|few|.
ASSLGTRRPQH
>TRBJ2-1|TRBV27|.|.
ASSSQVYNEQF
>TRBJ2-1|TRBV29-1|once|.
SAVGGFYQYNEQF
>TRBJ1-5|TRBV4-1|many|.
ASSQAPGDLDQPQH
>TRBJ1-3|TRBV5-1|few|.
ASSLGDIRSGNTIY
>TRBJ2-7|TRBV7-9|.|.
ASSLARFYEQY
>TRBJ2-3|TRBV5-1|.|.
ASSLSFTDTQY
>TRBJ2-7|TRBV28|.|TRBD1
ASSGTGTYEQY
>TRBJ1-5|TRBV30|few|.
AWSGGLGNQPQH
>TRBJ2-1|TRBV28|.|TRBD1
ASSSGTAQGGQF
>TRBJ2-7|TRBV2|.|TRBD2
ASSLGLAGYEQY
>TRBJ2-2|TRBV6-6|.|.
ASSYHRNTGELF
>TRBJ1-5|TRBV6-5|.|TRBD1
ASSLGQFNQPQH
>TRBJ1-1|TRBV7-2|.|.
ASSLLGGRSGSTEAF
>TRBJ2-7|TRBV28|.|.
ASSLWVREQY
>TRBJ2-7|TRBV10-3|few|.
AIRDGYEQY
>TRBJ1-2|TRBV5-1|.|.
ASSIGHGDGYT
>TRBJ2-5|TRBV27|few|TRBD1
ASSRGLQGAGETQY
>TRBJ2-7|TRBV18|.|TRBD2
ASSSGSYEQY
>TRBJ2-6|TRBV19|many|.
ASTFHRDTGANVLT
>TRBJ2-7|TRBV5-1|.|.
ASSLGDSRYEQY
>TRBJ2-5|TRBV5-1|.|.
ASSFWQAETQY
>TRBJ2-1|TRBV10-3|.|.
AISASGEDEQF
>TRBJ2-1|TRBV2|many|.
ASGSLPKRSYNEQF
>TRBJ1-5|TRBV27|few|TRBD1
ASRPTGGNQPQH
>TRBJ2-5|TRBV5-1|once|TRBD1
ASSLAGTGTETQY
>TRBJ2-1|TRBV11-3|.|.
ASSLSVGPNEQF
>TRBJ1-1|TRBV7-8|many|.
ASSWTDTEAF
>TRBJ2-5|TRBV25-1|.|.
ASSERVERETQY
>TRBJ2-5|TRBV20-1|.|.
SVSSVETQY
>TRBJ2-3|TRBV4-3|many|TRBD2
ASSQASSGSADTQY
>TRBJ2-1|TRBV30|.|TRBD2
AWSVGLAGNNEQF
>TRBJ1-1|TRBV7-8|.|.
ASSRRSVTNTEAF
>TRBJ2-7|TRBV5-1|.|TRBD1
ASSLEAGGFSEQY